One sample yielded the 17 T cell receptor beta chains listed below, sequenced in a study of Ad26.COV2.S vaccination and SARS-CoV-2 variants. Repertoires were generated with immunoSEQ multiplex PCR, while TCRdb's copy carries only in-frame clones and drops some. The sample holds roughly 410,000 clones, 83% seen once. As for treatment: roughly 20 received Ad26.COV2.S at low or high dose, single or two shots; 5 received placebo; per-sample allocation not given. The study sampled participants on day 63 after the first vaccine or placebo injection. The starting material was peripheral blood, obtained in a trial of Ad26.COV2.S vaccine versus placebo. The receptor source for this set is a person between 18 and 65 years old who received the Ad26.COV2.S COVID-19 vaccine or a placebo.

The chain combines TRBV3-1 (or the pseudogene TRBV3-2) with TRBJ2-4, with D perhaps assigned TRBD1 or TRBD2 (5 bases each). The CDR3 has 16 residues. V lost 4 bases and J lost 0, with 13 bases in between. Germline CDR1 reads LGHDT; CDR2 reads YNNKEL (reference sequence). Written as DNA, the CDR3 is TGTGCCAGCAGCCTGGGACGGAAACTAGCCAAAAACATTCAGTACTTC. It translates to CASSLGRKLAKNIQYF.

This chain links TRBV2 with TRBJ2-5; possible D gene TRBD2, 6 bases. Trimming took off 9 bases at V and 4 bases at J, with 18 bases between the two ends. CDR1 is SNHLY, CDR2 FYNNEI, per germline. The length of the CDR3 is 14 residues. For the CDR3, the DNA is TGTGCCAGTCGGGGACTCCGCACCCTAGAGACCCAGTACTTC. Residues: CASRGLRTLETQYF.

In its sample, this clone was seen a few times. The chain joins TRBV5-6 to TRBJ2-3, with TRBD1 identical over 11 bases. V was clipped by 3 bases and J by 11 bases; unmatched bases: 14. CDR1 is SGHDT, CDR2 YYEEEE, per germline. CDR3 length equals 16 residues. The CDR3 loop reads CASSWLPGQGDSKQYF. In DNA form, the CDR3 reads TGTGCCAGCAGCTGGTTACCGGGACAGGGGGACTCCAAGCAGTATTTT.

The rearrangement joins TRBV14 to TRBJ1-1; D is unclear. V lost 6 bases to trimming and J lost 1 base, with 9 bases between them. From germline, CDR1 is SGHDN and CDR2 FVKESK. This CDR3 region has 13 residues. The CDR3 loop is CASRRAQNTEAFF. CDR3 DNA sequence: TGTGCCAGCAGACGGGCCCAGAACACTGAAGCTTTCTTT.

The chain uses TRBV27 and TRBJ2-1, with 7 bases aligning to TRBD2. The trim removed 6 bases at V and 7 bases at J, leaving 12 bases unmatched. Germline V gives CDR1 MNHEY, CDR2 SMNVEV (reference sequence). The CDR3 is made up of 15 amino acids. CDR3 bases: TGTGCCAGCAGCATCGGGCTAGCGGAGGTGAATGAGCAGTTCTTC. Its translation is CASSIGLAEVNEQFF.

This clone was detected only once. J is TRBJ2-1 and V is TRBV24-1, with a possible D match to TRBD2 (6 bases). CDR1 KGHDR and CDR2 SFDVKD come from the germline V gene. V dropped 3 bases and J dropped 4 bases, with 12 bases sitting between them. The CDR3 has 15 residues. CDR3 sequence: CATSDPRDFYNEQFF. The CDR3 DNA reads as TGTGCCACCAGTGATCCCCGGGACTTTTACAATGAGCAGTTCTTC.

The chain joins TRBV4-3 to TRBJ1-2; 7 nucleotides agree with TRBD1. V dropped 4 bases and J dropped 7; count of bases not matched to a gene: 9. The CDR3 sequence is 14 residues long. Germline values: CDR1 LGHNA, CDR2 YSLEER. CDR3: CASSPAAGGSGYTF. CDR3 DNA: TGCGCCAGCAGCCCGGCAGCAGGGGGAAGTGGCTACACCTTC.

Comment on this clone: At the DNA level, this CDR3 is encoded by other sequences in the same sample as well. The chain has TRBV18 and TRBJ1-2; D uncertain. Germline V lookup: CDR1 KGHSH, CDR2 LQKENI. The V gene lost 6 bases and the J gene lost 3 bases, with 17 bases spanning the gap. CDR3 length: 15 residues. For the CDR3, the DNA is TGTGCCAGCTCGCCTATAGCACACGGGGACTATGGCTACACCTTC. This gives the protein CASSPIAHGDYGYTF.

The chain links TRBV4-3 to TRBJ1-4; D may be TRBD1 (5 bases). Trimming cost V 1 base and J 0 bases, with 9 bases left between them. Germline-derived CDR1 and CDR2 are LGHNA and YSLEER. This CDR3 is built from 16 residues. CDR3 coding DNA: TGCGCCAGCAGCCAAGTGGGGACTGCAACTAATGAAAAACTGTTTTTT. This codes for CASSQVGTATNEKLFF.

The chain has TRBV7-9 and TRBJ2-1, with 10 bases lining up with TRBD1. Trimming at V came to 11 bases and at J to 7 bases, leaving 8 bases not matched to a gene. The CDR3 is 13 amino acids. The germline V gene encodes CDR1 SEHNR and CDR2 FQNEAQ (reference sequence). The CDR3 region has the DNA TGTGCCGGGCCGGGACAGGGGAAAAATGAGCAGTTCTTC. Encoded protein: CAGPGQGKNEQFF.

The gene calls are TRBV10-3 and TRBJ2-2; a possible D gene is TRBD2 (7 bases). Trimming shortened V by 7 bases and J by 3 bases, and 18 bases separated the two germline ends. CDR1 and CDR2 from the germline V gene are ENHRY and SYGVKD. CDR3 size: 16 residues. The CDR3 protein is CAITGARGADTGELFF. CDR3 DNA: TGTGCCATCACCGGTGCCCGGGGGGCGGACACCGGGGAGCTGTTTTTT.

The rearrangement links TRBV2 to TRBJ1-2; D is perhaps TRBD1 (6 bases). The CDR3 totals 13 residues. The V gene's germline CDR1 is SNHLY and CDR2 FYNNEI. V lost 6 bases and J 8 bases, leaving 16 bases between the germline ends. CDR3 bases: TGTGCCAGCAGACCCGACAGGTCCTCGGGCTACACCTTC. Amino acid sequence: CASRPDRSSGYTF.

The V call is TRBV11-3, the J call TRBJ2-3; D not resolved. Trimming pared 2 bases from V and 6 bases from J, leaving 12 bases between. From germline, CDR1 is SGHNT and CDR2 YENEEA. The CDR3 runs 14 residues. The CDR3 sequence is CASSLPLSYDTQYF. The CDR3 coding sequence is TGTGCCAGCAGCTTACCTCTCTCCTACGATACGCAGTATTTT.

In its sample, this clone was seen once. The CDR3 spells CASSQRTSDTQYF. The DNA of the CDR3 is TGCGCCAGCAGTCAAAGGACCTCAGATACGCAGTATTTT. The chain is built from TRBV23-1 and TRBJ2-3; unclear D gene. TRBV23-1 is classed as an ORF, of uncertain function. The CDR3 spans 13 residues. V was cut by 2 bases and J by 4 bases, with 7 bases left in between.

V and J are TRBV7-9 and TRBJ2-1, with D hard to call. The CDR3 length is 16 residues. CDR1 and CDR2 (germline): SEHNR, FQNEAQ (reference sequence). Trimming pared 5 bases from V and 0 bases from J, leaving 14 bases between. This CDR3 reads CASSPLTPISYNEQFF. CDR3 in DNA: TGTGCCAGCAGCCCCCTAACTCCTATCTCCTACAATGAGCAGTTCTTC.

The gene calls are TRBV4-1 and TRBJ2-7; 7 nucleotides line up with TRBD2. Germline trimming cut 1 base from V and 5 bases from J; bases unmatched to any gene: 11. The CDR3 sequence is 16 residues long. Germline V lookup: CDR1 MGHRA, CDR2 YSYEKL. The CDR3 region has the DNA TGCGCCAGCAGCCAAGTCCCCGGGAGGCTAGCGAACGAGCAGTACTTC. It codes for CASSQVPGRLANEQYF.

This clone has only a few counts. This CDR3 reads CASSQSRHGEKLFF. The CDR3 DNA reads as TGTGCCAGCAGCCAATCCCGACATGGGGAAAAACTGTTTTTT. The V and J genes are TRBV3-1 (or the pseudogene TRBV3-2) and TRBJ1-4; no clear D gene. CDR3 length equals 14 residues. The germline V and J ends were trimmed by 2 bases and 8 bases, with 12 bases remaining between them. Germline-derived CDR1 and CDR2 are LGHDT and YNNKEL (reference sequence).